The clone carrying this TCR beta chain was seen ten or more times. Antigen: not known. Germline values: CDR1 MNHNS, CDR2 SASEGT. Germline trimming cut 3 bases from V and 5 bases from J; bases unmatched to any gene: 5. CDR3 size: 16 residues. Libraries of TCR beta came from iRepertoire HTBI primers plus Arm-PCR of CDR3 regions. Each CDR3 protein gets one entry after TCRdb re-called the multiplex PCR reads with MiXCR. The sample has 620,000 or so distinct CDR3 sequences; less than 20% are singletons. This entry belongs to a study of regulatory T cells in long-lasting Graves disease. Overall study results and limits: Persistent patients had more shared public clonotypes (2,741) than new patients (about 1,000). The study found TRBV28, TRBJ1-2 and TRBJ2-5 favored in persistent disease.

Time point reported: newly diagnosed GD, antithyroid drugs for less than 3 months. Extracted PBMC RNA gave rise to the TCR library. This sample also appeared in a second study, on T cells in Graves' hyperthyroidism and ophthalmopathy. As that study records: Blood held most thyroid clonotypes expanded above 0.001 frequency.

The source was peripheral blood mononuclear cells (PBMCs), collected at new diagnosis, from a patient treated with antithyroid drugs. J is TRBJ2-5 and V is TRBV6-1; 14 positions match TRBD2. This receptor was obtained from a woman aged 25 to 39 with Graves disease. The CDR3 loop is CASSDPTSGRVETQYF. The CDR3 DNA sequence: TGTGCCAGCAGTGACCCGACTAGCGGGAGGGTGGAGACCCAGTACTTC.